This T cell receptor beta chain was documented in a study of blood T cell repertoires in COVID-19. CDR3 length: 14 amino acids. Per the germline V gene, CDR1 is MNHNS and CDR2 is SASEGT. About this clone itself: At one boundary the junction diverges from the germline segment, which might be a read error.

Under the authors' procedure: Counts of nucleated cells, estimated from reference gene primer amplification, were obtained. TCRdb keeps only in-frame clones here, not all; method: immunoSEQ multiplex PCR. The D gene and trimming were derived from the DNA, and the V and J assignments and clone size from that table. The sample contains over 85,000 clones, 80% to 90% of which appear only once. The sequencing input was peripheral blood. The V gene is TRBV6-1, the J gene TRBJ2-1; no clear D gene. The receptor was derived from a woman aged 70-85 years with acute or convalescent COVID-19. The CDR3 DNA sequence: TGTGCCATCAGTGAATACCCCAGGCTGTTAGAGCAGTTCTTC. It is translated as CAISEYPRLLEQFF.